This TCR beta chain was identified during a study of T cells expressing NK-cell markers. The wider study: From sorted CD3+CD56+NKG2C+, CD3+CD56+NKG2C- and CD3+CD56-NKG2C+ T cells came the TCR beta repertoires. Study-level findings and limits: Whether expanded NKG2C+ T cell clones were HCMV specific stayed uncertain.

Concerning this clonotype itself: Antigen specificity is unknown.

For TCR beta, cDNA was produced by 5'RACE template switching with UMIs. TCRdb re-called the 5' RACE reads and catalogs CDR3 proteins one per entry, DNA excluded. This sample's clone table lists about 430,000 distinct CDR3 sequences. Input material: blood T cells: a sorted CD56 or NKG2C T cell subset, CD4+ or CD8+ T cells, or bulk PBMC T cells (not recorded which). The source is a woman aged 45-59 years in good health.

The CDR3 sequence: CATSEAAGLAAGELFF. The chain is built from TRBV24-1 and TRBJ2-2; TCRdb proposes TRBD2, but this gene call is untestable without DNA. The CDR3 is made up of 16 amino acids. Germline CDR1 and CDR2: KGHDR and SFDVKD.